This passage covers 22 T cell receptor beta chains from one sample sequenced in a study of early T cells in non-severe SARS-CoV-2 infection. TCRdb re-analysed the 5' RACE reads in MiXCR, keeping a single row per CDR3 protein. The data contain roughly 75,000 distinct CDR3 sequences, around a tenth of them seen just once; the ten biggest clones take up 4.8%. Sample: whole blood. The receptors were sampled from an adult who was a healthcare worker with PCR-confirmed SARS-CoV-2 infection or an uninfected control (not recorded which).

This clonotype was recorded at least ten times. This chain connects TRBV16 to TRBJ1-5, with D hard to call. V shed 4 bases and J shed 6 bases, with 10 bases lying between them. Germline V gene sequence: CDR1 KGHSY, CDR2 FQNENV. This CDR3 spans 13 amino acids. For the CDR3, the DNA is TGTGCCAGCAGCCGCAAATACAGTCAGCCCCAGCATTTT. Translating it yields CASSRKYSQPQHF.

This sequence joins TRBV20-1 and TRBJ1-5; tentatively, D is TRBD1 (5 bases). Per the germline V gene, CDR1 is DFQATT and CDR2 is SNEGSKA (reference sequence). The CDR3 length is 15 residues. The V end lost 4 bases, the J end lost 0 bases, and 13 bases lay between the germline ends. The CDR3 sequence: CSAIKGRYSNQPQHF. In nucleotides, the CDR3 is TGCAGTGCTATTAAGGGACGTTATAGCAATCAGCCCCAGCATTTT.

In this sample, this clonotype turned up many times. This chain joins TRBV30 and TRBJ2-5, with D possibly being TRBD1 (7 bases). The germline gives CDR1 GTSNPN, CDR2 SVGIG (reference sequence). The CDR3 consists of 15 residues. V was trimmed by 0 bases and J by 5 bases, leaving 16 bases between them. The CDR3 is CAWSVGVAGGETQYF. The CDR3 DNA reads TGTGCCTGGAGTGTAGGTGTGGCAGGGGGGGAGACCCAGTACTTC.

This chain connects TRBV7-3 to TRBJ2-1; 9 bases map to TRBD1. Germline CDR1 SGHTA, CDR2 FQGTGA. The CDR3 has 16 residues. V lost 5 bases and J lost 2; bases outside the gene matches: 7. The CDR3 sequence: CASSPAGTGTYNEQFF. The CDR3 nucleotides read TGTGCCAGCAGCCCCGCCGGGACAGGGACCTACAATGAGCAGTTCTTC.

This clonotype was counted at least ten times. The chain recombines TRBV28 with TRBJ2-3; no firm D call. V lost 6 bases and J 9 bases, leaving 10 bases between the germline ends. Germline V lookup: CDR1 MDHEN, CDR2 SYDVKM. CDR3 size: 11 residues. The chain's CDR3 is CASSLPGTQYF. The CDR3 DNA is TGTGCCAGCAGCCTACCTGGGACGCAGTATTTT.

This chain uses TRBV20-1 with TRBJ2-4; 8 bases line up with TRBD1. The CDR3 runs 14 residues. Losses at the gene ends were 6 bases for V and 4 bases for J; bases not matched to a gene: 8. Germline values: CDR1 DFQATT, CDR2 SNEGSKA (reference sequence). CDR3 residues: CSAARTGIKNIQYF. DNA of the CDR3: TGCAGTGCAGCTAGGACAGGGATAAAAAACATTCAGTACTTC.

This clonotype was counted many times. J is TRBJ1-2 and V is TRBV13, with TRBD1 matching 7 bases. This CDR3 is 16 amino acids long. The junction had 10 bases not matched to a gene; V was cut back by 5 bases and J by 1 base. Germline CDR1 reads PRHDT; CDR2 reads FYEKMQ (reference sequence). CDR3 bases: TGTGCCAGCAGCCTGTACATGACAGGGAGTAACTATGGCTACACCTTC. Its protein is CASSLYMTGSNYGYTF. The complete variable domain, with remaining parts taken from reference TRBV13 and TRBJ1-2, reads AAGVIQSPRHLIKEKRETATLKCYPIPRHDTVYWYQQGPGQDPQFLISFYEKMQSDKGSIPDRFSAQQFSDYHSELNMSSLELGDSALYFCASSLYMTGSNYGYTFGSGTRLTVV.

The table lists this clonotype with many counts. V is TRBV19 and J is TRBJ2-7, with a possible D match to TRBD2 (6 bases). This CDR3 has 13 residues. CDR1 LNHDA and CDR2 SQIVND come from the germline V gene (reference sequence). Trimming cost V 3 bases and J 0 bases, with 6 bases left between them. The chain's CDR3 is CASSIGGSYEQYF. The CDR3 DNA reads as TGTGCCAGTAGTATCGGGGGCTCCTACGAGCAGTACTTC. The variable domain in full, with the rest retrieved from reference TRBV19 and TRBJ2-7, is DGGITQSPKYLFRKEGQNVTLSCEQNLNHDAMYWYRQDPGQGLRLIYYSQIVNDFQKGDIAEGYSVSREKKESFPLTVTSAQKNPTAFYLCASSIGGSYEQYFGPGTRLTVT.

There are many counts of this clonotype. The chain joins TRBV20-1 to TRBJ2-1; the match to TRBD1 covers 9 bases. Losses at the gene ends were 6 bases for V and 10 bases for J; bases not matched to a gene: 19. Germline lookup yields CDR1 DFQATT and CDR2 SNEGSKA (reference sequence). CDR3 size: 16 residues. The CDR3 coding sequence is TGCAGTGCCCAGGGCCTCCCGGGACAGGGAAGGGACGAGCAGTTCTTC. It specifies CSAQGLPGQGRDEQFF.

This chain uses TRBV28 with TRBJ2-2; no firm D call. The V end was cut by 6 bases, the J end by 5 bases, with 10 bases between. Germline-derived CDR1 and CDR2 are MDHEN and SYDVKM. The CDR3 has 13 residues. Written as DNA, the CDR3 is TGTGCCAGCAGGATCAGGTTAACCGGGGAGCTGTTTTTT. Its translation is CASRIRLTGELFF.

The rearrangement uses TRBV7-8 and TRBJ2-2; 8 bases are a match to TRBD1. Per the germline V gene, CDR1 is SGHVS and CDR2 is FQNEAQ. There are 14 residues in the CDR3. Unmatched junction bases numbered 4, after V lost 3 bases and J lost 7 bases. CDR3 in amino acids: CASSFQGAVGELFF. Here the CDR3 DNA reads TGTGCCAGCAGCTTTCAGGGGGCAGTCGGGGAGCTGTTTTTT.

The chain employs TRBV6-1 and TRBJ1-5; a weak D match, TRBD1 (5 bases). CDR1 MNHNS and CDR2 SASEGT come from the germline V gene. With 6 bases removed from V and 2 bases from J, the gap between germline ends came to 8 bases. There are 13 residues in the CDR3. The CDR3 nucleotides read TGTGCCAGCAGGCAGGGACGCAATCAGCCCCAGCATTTT. Translated: CASRQGRNQPQHF.

The J gene is TRBJ1-6, the V gene TRBV14; 8 bases line up with TRBD1. CDR1 SGHDN and CDR2 FVKESK come from the germline V gene. CDR3 length equals 17 residues. After removal of 1 base from V and 8 bases from J, the junction contained 10 bases not matched to a gene. CDR3 region: CASSQVAGGFRDSPLHF. In nucleotides, the CDR3 is TGTGCCAGCAGCCAAGTGGCAGGGGGCTTTAGGGATTCACCCCTCCACTTT.

This clonotype appeared a few times. The chain couples TRBV7-9 to TRBJ1-1; tentatively, D is TRBD1 (6 bases). This CDR3 spans 17 amino acids. Trimming pared 2 bases from V and 7 bases from J, leaving 23 bases between. CDR1 and CDR2 from the germline V gene are SEHNR and FQNEAQ (reference sequence). The CDR3 sequence: CASSLKEVDRPLGEAFF. The CDR3 coding sequence is TGTGCCAGCAGCTTAAAAGAGGTAGACAGGCCCTTGGGTGAAGCTTTCTTT.

The chain links TRBV6-1 to TRBJ1-6; a weak D match, TRBD1 (5 bases). Trimming cost V 1 base and J 7 bases, with 11 bases left between them. This CDR3 comprises 15 residues. CDR1 MNHNS and CDR2 SASEGT come from the germline V gene. The CDR3 DNA reads as TGTGCCAGCAGTGAAGATGGGGGAAGGAATTCACCCCTCCACTTT. Amino acid sequence: CASSEDGGRNSPLHF.

This clonotype occurred a few times. The rearrangement links TRBV19 to TRBJ1-1; D unclear. The CDR3 length is 18 residues. Germline-derived CDR1 and CDR2 are LNHDA and SQIVND (reference sequence). The V end was cut by 2 bases, the J end by 1 base, with 20 bases between. The CDR3 nucleotides read TGTGCCAGTAGTATACTCCGGACGGTCACCAAAGGGAACACTGAAGCTTTCTTT. It codes for CASSILRTVTKGNTEAFF. The full variable domain, with the rest looked up from reference TRBV19 and TRBJ1-1, is DGGITQSPKYLFRKEGQNVTLSCEQNLNHDAMYWYRQDPGQGLRLIYYSQIVNDFQKGDIAEGYSVSREKKESFPLTVTSAQKNPTAFYLCASSILRTVTKGNTEAFFGQGTRLTVV.

The V call is TRBV5-1, the J call TRBJ1-3, with D hard to call. Germline CDR1 reads SGHRS; CDR2 reads YFSETQ. This CDR3 spans 15 amino acids. With 0 bases removed from V and 2 bases from J, the gap between germline ends came to 9 bases. The CDR3 nucleotides read TGCGCCAGCAGCTTGGAACAACCAACTGGAAACACCATATATTTT. It translates to CASSLEQPTGNTIYF.

The V call is TRBV7-9, the J call TRBJ2-5; 10 bases map to TRBD2. This CDR3 is 17 amino acids long. The ends lost 5 bases at V and 2 bases at J; junction bases unmatched: 11. Germline values: CDR1 SEHNR, CDR2 FQNEAQ (reference sequence). CDR3 nucleotides: TGTGCCAGCAGCCAAAGAAGACTAGCGGGTGAACAAGAGACCCAGTACTTC. Protein product: CASSQRRLAGEQETQYF.

This clonotype has ten or more counts. The V call is TRBV24-1, the J call TRBJ2-7; tentatively, D is TRBD1 (5 bases). The length of the CDR3 is 15 residues. Germline V gene lookup returns CDR1 KGHDR and CDR2 SFDVKD. V lost 5 bases and J lost 2, with 15 bases in between. The CDR3 sequence: CATSAGGAGTYEQYF. As DNA, the CDR3 is TGTGCCACCAGTGCCGGTGGGGCCGGAACCTACGAGCAGTACTTC.

This clonotype was detected ten times or more. The chain recombines TRBV28 with TRBJ1-5; possibly TRBD1 for D (6 bases). This CDR3 is 15 amino acids long. Germline CDR1 reads MDHEN; CDR2 reads SYDVKM. Trimming stripped 6 bases from V and 6 bases from J, with 18 bases between. The CDR3 nucleotides are TGTGCCAGCAGCGAGGCCCTGGGGGCAGGTCAGCCCCAGCATTTT. The encoded protein is CASSEALGAGQPQHF.

This clonotype was detected only a few times. The chain carries TRBV9 and TRBJ2-1, with D uncertain. The CDR3 spans 12 residues. Germline CDR1 is SGDLS and CDR2 is YYNGEE. Trimming cost V 4 bases and J 5 bases, with 7 bases left between them. This CDR3 is CASSPVNNEQFF. In DNA form, the CDR3 reads TGTGCCAGCAGCCCGGTGAACAATGAGCAGTTCTTC.

This clonotype appeared a few times. V is TRBV9 and J is TRBJ2-7, with TRBD2 matching over 9 bases. Germline values: CDR1 SGDLS, CDR2 YYNGEE. The CDR3 is 14 residues long. The J segment lost 6 bases and the V segment lost 0 bases, leaving 4 bases of the junction unmatched. The CDR3 sequence is CASSVGGRAPEQYF. DNA of the CDR3: TGTGCCAGCAGCGTAGGCGGGAGGGCCCCCGAGCAGTACTTC. The entire variable domain, with the rest obtained from reference TRBV9 and TRBJ2-7, is as follows: DSGVTQTPKHLITATGQRVTLRCSPRSGDLSVYWYQQSLDQGLQFLIQYYNGEERAKGNILERFSAQQFPDLHSELNLSSLELGDSALYFCASSVGGRAPEQYFGPGTRLTVT.